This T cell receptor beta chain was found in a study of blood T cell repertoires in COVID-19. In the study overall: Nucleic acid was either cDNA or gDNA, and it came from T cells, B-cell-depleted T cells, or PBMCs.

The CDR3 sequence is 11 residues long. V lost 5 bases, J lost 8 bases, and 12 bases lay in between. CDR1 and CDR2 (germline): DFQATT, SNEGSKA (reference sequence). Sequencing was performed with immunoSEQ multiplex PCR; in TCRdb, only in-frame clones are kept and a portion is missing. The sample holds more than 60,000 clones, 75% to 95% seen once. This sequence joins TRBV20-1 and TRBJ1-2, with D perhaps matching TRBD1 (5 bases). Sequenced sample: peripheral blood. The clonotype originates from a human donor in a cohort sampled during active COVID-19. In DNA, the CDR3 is TGCAGTGCTGGGGGGATGGGGGGCTACACCTTC. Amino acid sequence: CSAGGMGGYTF.